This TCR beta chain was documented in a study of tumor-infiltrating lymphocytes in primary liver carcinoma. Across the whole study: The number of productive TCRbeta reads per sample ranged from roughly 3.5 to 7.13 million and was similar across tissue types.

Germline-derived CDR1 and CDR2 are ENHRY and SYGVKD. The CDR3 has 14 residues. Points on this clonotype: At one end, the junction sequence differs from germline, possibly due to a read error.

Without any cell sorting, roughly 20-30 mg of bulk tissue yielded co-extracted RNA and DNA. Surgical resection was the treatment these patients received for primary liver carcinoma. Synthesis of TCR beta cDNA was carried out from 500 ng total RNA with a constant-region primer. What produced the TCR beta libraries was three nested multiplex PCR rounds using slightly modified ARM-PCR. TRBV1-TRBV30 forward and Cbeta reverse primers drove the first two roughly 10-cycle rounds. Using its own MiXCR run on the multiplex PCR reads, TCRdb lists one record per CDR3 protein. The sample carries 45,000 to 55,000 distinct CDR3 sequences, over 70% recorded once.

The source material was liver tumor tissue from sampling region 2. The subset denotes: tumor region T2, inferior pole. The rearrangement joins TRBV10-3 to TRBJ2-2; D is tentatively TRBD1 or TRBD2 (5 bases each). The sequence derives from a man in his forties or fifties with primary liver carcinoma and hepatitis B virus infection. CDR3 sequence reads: CAISIQRGPGEPFF. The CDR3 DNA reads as TGTGCCATCAGTATACAGAGGGGCCCCGGGGAGCCGTTTTTC.